These 24 T cell receptor beta chains originate from one sample sequenced in a study of blood T cells in healthy people across ages. The second PCR ran roughly 7 to 12 cycles with a sample-barcoded 5' primer and J-beta primers. Each CDR3 protein is one row after TCRdb ran MiXCR on the 5' RACE reads. This table holds around 800,000 distinct CDR3 sequences, about 42% found once. The sample was blood. Receptor source: a man aged 55 to 70 in good health.

The rearrangement joins TRBV7-9 to TRBJ2-4, with no clear D. The last part of the DNA fits TRBJ2-7 better; the J call may be wrong. The CDR3 runs to 12 residues. CDR1 SEHNR and CDR2 FQNEAQ come from the germline V gene (reference sequence). The CDR3 bases are TGTGCCAGCAGCTTAGTTTCTGCCGAGCAGTACTTC. Encoded protein: CASSLVSAEQYF.

V usage is TRBV12-3 or TRBV12-4 and J usage is TRBJ1-5; D call uncertain. CDR3 length equals 12 residues. V was cut by 6 bases and J by 10 bases, with 13 bases left in between. As DNA, the CDR3 is TGTGCCAGCAGAGGCGGACCGCGCCCCCAGCATTTT. Translating gives CASRGGPRPQHF.

The chain joins TRBV20-1 to TRBJ2-3; 10 bases are shared with TRBD2. CDR1 and CDR2 from the germline V gene are DFQATT and SNEGSKA (reference sequence). Unmatched junction bases numbered 9, after V lost 8 bases and J lost 4 bases. The CDR3 is made up of 14 amino acids. The chain's CDR3 is CSIPLAGRPDTQYF. CDR3 DNA: TGCAGTATACCACTAGCGGGGAGACCAGATACGCAGTATTTT.

The sample holds a few counts of this clonotype. The rearrangement uses TRBV6-1 and TRBJ1-2; D unclear. Per the germline V gene, CDR1 is MNHNS and CDR2 is SASEGT. The CDR3 covers 15 residues. Trimming pared 5 bases from V and 5 bases from J, leaving 18 bases between. The CDR3 DNA follows: TGTGCCAGCAGTATCCGGAAAAGATGGGATTATGGCTACACCTTC. Its protein product is CASSIRKRWDYGYTF.

With regard to this clonotype: At one boundary the junction diverges from the germline segment, which might be a read error. The genes are TRBV7-3 and TRBJ2-2, with TRBD1 identical over 9 bases. From germline, CDR1 is SGHTA and CDR2 FQGTGA. CDR3 length: 13 residues. DNA of the CDR3: TGCGCCAGCAGCCGGACAGGGGACCGGGAGCTGTTTTTT. It encodes CASSRTGDRELFF.

The CDR3 coding sequence is TGTGCCATCAGTTTGACAGGGGACTACGAGCAGTACTTC. Amino acids: CAISLTGDYEQYF. The chain recombines TRBV10-3 with TRBJ2-7, with TRBD1 matching 8 bases. This CDR3 is 13 amino acids long. Germline CDR1 and CDR2: ENHRY and SYGVKD. The ends lost 5 bases at V and 3 bases at J; junction bases unmatched: 3.

The V and J genes are TRBV20-1 and TRBJ2-7; 7 bases are shared with TRBD1. Germline CDR1 and CDR2: DFQATT and SNEGSKA (reference sequence). V lost 3 bases and J lost 3; bases outside the gene matches: 5. The CDR3 loop spans 13 amino acids. The CDR3: CSARAGTDYEQYF. As DNA, the CDR3 is TGCAGTGCTAGGGCCGGGACAGACTACGAGCAGTACTTC.

In this sample, this clonotype turned up once. V gene TRBV9 combines with J gene TRBJ2-1; TRBD2 aligns across 10 bases. The CDR3 has 16 residues. Germline trimming cut 0 bases from V and 13 bases from J; bases unmatched to any gene: 13. CDR1 SGDLS and CDR2 YYNGEE come from the germline V gene. DNA of the CDR3: TGTGCCAGCAGCGTAGGCAGCGGGGGGGCCGGAAACATTCAGTTCTTC. Amino acid sequence: CASSVGSGGAGNIQFF.

The chain carries TRBV4-1 and TRBJ1-4; a possible D gene is TRBD1 (6 bases). V was clipped by 1 base and J by 4 bases, with 10 bases between them. The V gene's germline CDR1 is MGHRA and CDR2 YSYEKL. The CDR3 is 15 residues long. The CDR3 sequence is CASSQGPDSNEKLFF. DNA for the CDR3: TGCGCCAGCAGCCAAGGCCCGGACAGTAATGAAAAACTGTTTTTT.

J is TRBJ2-1 and V is TRBV6-5; 12 bases align to TRBD1. V lost 4 bases, J lost 4 bases, and 2 bases stayed unmatched. CDR1 is MNHEY and CDR2 is SVGAGI in the germline V gene. The CDR3 spans 15 residues. CDR3 DNA: TGTGCCAGCAGTTGGGACAGGGGGCAGTACAATGAGCAGTTCTTC. Its protein is CASSWDRGQYNEQFF.

CDR3 residues: CASSQDPTGNYGYTF. For the CDR3, the DNA is TGCGCCAGCAGCCAAGATCCTACGGGAAACTATGGCTACACCTTC. The chain links TRBV4-3 to TRBJ1-2; the D is unclear. The CDR3 covers 15 residues. V gave up 0 bases and J gave up 2 bases, with 10 bases separating them. Germline loops: CDR1 LGHNA, CDR2 YSLEER.

This chain connects TRBV15 to TRBJ1-1; D is perhaps TRBD1 (6 bases). The CDR3 has 17 residues. Germline-derived CDR1 and CDR2 are LNHNV and YYDKDF (reference sequence). V lost 0 bases to trimming and J lost 2 bases, with 16 bases between them. The CDR3 DNA sequence: TGTGCCACCAGCAGAGATCTGATTGGGGGCAAAAACACTGAAGCTTTCTTT. This gives the protein CATSRDLIGGKNTEAFF.

V is TRBV5-1 and J is TRBJ2-2; TRBD1 or TRBD2 may be the D gene (5 bases each). V was shortened by 5 bases and J by 3 bases, with 14 bases between the two germline ends. This CDR3 contains 15 residues. Germline-derived CDR1 and CDR2 are SGHRS and YFSETQ. As DNA, the CDR3 is TGCGCCAGCAGACCATTCCAGGGAGACACCGGGGAGCTGTTTTTT. This gives the protein CASRPFQGDTGELFF.

The chain joins TRBV5-6 to TRBJ1-1; TRBD1 might be the D (6 bases). Germline assignment: CDR1 SGHDT and CDR2 YYEEEE. Trimming stripped 4 bases from V and 1 base from J, with 14 bases between. The CDR3 consists of 15 residues. The CDR3, as DNA: TGTGCCAGCAGCCCAGACGCGGGGGCGAACACTGAAGCTTTCTTT. This gives the protein CASSPDAGANTEAFF. The full variable domain, rest sourced from reference TRBV5-6 and TRBJ1-1, is DAGVTQSPTHLIKTRGQQVTLRCSPKSGHDTVSWYQQALGQGPQFIFQYYEEEERQRGNFPDRFSGHQFPNYSSELNVNALLLGDSALYLCASSPDAGANTEAFFGQGTRLTVV.

The DNA for the CDR3 is TGCGCCAGCAGCCAAACTACTGGAGAGGACAGGGGGTCGTTGGGCTACACCTTC. This translates into CASSQTTGEDRGSLGYTF. The chain uses TRBV4-3 and TRBJ1-2, with TRBD1 matching 10 bases. Germline CDR1 LGHNA, CDR2 YSLEER. The CDR3 is made up of 18 amino acids. After removal of 2 bases from V and 8 bases from J, the junction contained 17 bases not matched to a gene.

The chain joins TRBV20-1 to TRBJ2-3; TRBD2 aligns across 8 bases. CDR1 is DFQATT and CDR2 is SNEGSKA in the germline V gene (reference sequence). CDR3 length: 18 amino acids. V lost 2 bases to trimming and J lost 1 base; unmatched junction nucleotides: 14. This CDR3 reads CSARIAAGDLWGTDTQYF. CDR3 bases: TGCAGTGCTAGAATAGCAGCGGGAGACCTATGGGGCACAGATACGCAGTATTTT.

Concerning this clonotype: One junction end does not reproduce the germline sequence, and a read error may be involved. The chain employs TRBV28 and TRBJ1-6, with D uncertain. From germline, CDR1 is MDHEN and CDR2 SYDVKM. The CDR3 is made up of 15 amino acids. The CDR3 DNA is TGTGCCAGCAGTTTATGGGCCTCCTATAACTCACCCCTCCACTTT. Amino acid sequence: CASSLWASYNSPLHF.

The V and J genes are TRBV24-1 and TRBJ1-1, with D uncertain. V was shortened by 5 bases and J by 4 bases, with 10 bases between the two germline ends. CDR3 length equals 13 residues. Germline-derived CDR1 and CDR2 are KGHDR and SFDVKD. CDR3: CATSGGPGTEAFF. CDR3 in DNA: TGTGCCACCAGTGGAGGACCGGGCACTGAAGCTTTCTTT.

The chain couples TRBV20-1 to TRBJ2-3, with 8 nucleotides matching TRBD2. The trim removed 3 bases at V and 9 bases at J, leaving 11 bases unmatched. This CDR3 spans 14 amino acids. CDR1 DFQATT and CDR2 SNEGSKA come from the germline V gene (reference sequence). DNA of the CDR3: TGCAGTGCTAGTTTCGGCGGGGCGGGGGGAACGCAGTATTTT. It encodes CSASFGGAGGTQYF.

The chain recombines TRBV4-3 with TRBJ2-6; no definite D call. Germline CDR1 and CDR2: LGHNA and YSLEER. V lost 0 bases and J lost 4, with 7 bases in between. The CDR3 is 15 amino acids. As DNA, the CDR3 is TGCGCCAGCAGCCAAGATCTGGTAGGGGCCAACGTCCTGACTTTC. Amino acid sequence: CASSQDLVGANVLTF.

The V gene is TRBV7-9, the J gene TRBJ1-1, with D unclear. The germline CDR1 and CDR2 sequences are SEHNR and FQNEAQ (reference sequence). V lost 5 bases and J 8 bases, leaving 9 bases between the germline ends. CDR3 length equals 11 residues. CDR3 loop: CASSPNQEAFF. The CDR3 DNA follows: TGTGCCAGCAGCCCGAATCAAGAAGCTTTCTTT. Filled out from reference TRBV7-9 and TRBJ1-1, the complete variable domain reads DTGVSQNPRHKITKRGQNVTFRCDPISEHNRLYWYRQTLGQGPEFLTYFQNEAQLEKSRLLSDRFSAERPKGSFSTLEIQRTEQGDSAMYLCASSPNQEAFFGQGTRLTVV.

This chain joins TRBV7-2 and TRBJ1-5, with D possibly being TRBD1 (6 bases). V was cut by 5 bases and J by 4 bases, with 15 bases left in between. The CDR3 spans 15 residues. Germline-derived CDR1 and CDR2 are SGHTA and FQGNSA. Here the CDR3 DNA reads TGTGCCAGCAGCGGCACCGGGACACAGAATCAGCCCCAGCATTTT. The encoded protein is CASSGTGTQNQPQHF. The variable domain in full, completed from reference TRBV7-2 and TRBJ1-5, reads GAGVSQSPSNKVTEKGKDVELRCDPISGHTALYWYRQSLGQGLEFLIYFQGNSAPDKSGLPSDRFSAERTGGSVSTLTIQRTQQEDSAVYLCASSGTGTQNQPQHFGDGTRLSIL.

This clonotype has a single count. The chain employs TRBV29-1 and TRBJ2-2; D gene unclear. The V end was cut by 6 bases, the J end by 5 bases, with 22 bases between. CDR1 and CDR2 from the germline V gene are SQVTM and ANQGSEA. CDR3 length equals 16 residues. CDR3 region: CSVPARSGRGTGELFF. The CDR3 coding sequence is TGCAGCGTCCCCGCCCGGTCCGGCCGTGGTACCGGGGAGCTGTTTTTT.

The chain links TRBV20-1 to TRBJ1-1; D remains ambiguous. V shed 2 bases and J shed 4 bases, with 14 bases lying between them. CDR3 length equals 14 residues. Germline loops: CDR1 DFQATT, CDR2 SNEGSKA (reference sequence). CDR3 nucleotide sequence: TGCAGTGCTAGAACAGACGCGGGGAGCACTGAAGCTTTCTTT. Encoded protein: CSARTDAGSTEAFF.